Presented here are 15 T cell receptor beta chains from one specimen sequenced in a study of monozygotic twins with inflammatory bowel disease. TCRdb reprocessed the 5' RACE reads and keeps a single row for each CDR3 protein, giving no DNA. The listing records roughly 90,000 distinct CDR3 sequences. The sample was blood. The receptor source for this set is a human donor with ulcerative colitis or Crohn's disease, or a healthy co-twin of an affected twin (not recorded which).

This sequence joins TRBV18 and TRBJ1-5. Germline CDR1 and CDR2: KGHSH and LQKENI. The CDR3 is 15 residues long. CDR3 loop: CASSPRGQPNQPQHF.

This chain links TRBV5-1 with TRBJ2-2; as DNA is missing, the TRBD1 call by TCRdb cannot be tested. From germline, CDR1 is SGHRS and CDR2 YFSETQ. The CDR3 is made up of 15 amino acids. CDR3 loop: CASSIRTPNTGELFF.

V is TRBV5-6 and J is TRBJ1-2. CDR3 length: 13 amino acids. Germline assignment: CDR1 SGHDT and CDR2 YYEEEE. CDR3: CASSLVAVYGYTF.

The chain links TRBV27 to TRBJ2-2; the TCRdb D gene call, TRBD1, has no DNA to confirm it. Germline V gives CDR1 MNHEY, CDR2 SMNVEV (reference sequence). The CDR3 has 16 amino acids. CDR3 protein: CASSPTDRGFGGEQFF.

The rearrangement links TRBV12-3 or TRBV12-4 to TRBJ1-5; the TRBD1 assignment by TCRdb is unverifiable without DNA. The CDR3 covers 15 residues. The CDR3 reads CASSLPRELNQPQHF.

The chain carries TRBV7-9 and TRBJ1-1. Germline V gene sequence: CDR1 SEHNR, CDR2 FQNEAQ (reference sequence). The CDR3 extends over 15 amino acids. The CDR3 here is CASSLVRKLNTEAFF.

The chain carries TRBV7-8 and TRBJ1-2; the TRBD1 assignment by TCRdb is unverifiable without DNA. The germline V gene encodes CDR1 SGHVS and CDR2 FQNEAQ. There are 14 residues in the CDR3. The CDR3: CASSLGVGHSSTAF.

This chain uses TRBV20-1 with TRBJ1-4; TCRdb picks TRBD1, but there is no DNA to check that call. Germline V gene lookup returns CDR1 DFQATT and CDR2 SNEGSKA (reference sequence). CDR3 length equals 14 residues. CDR3 sequence reads: CSALGAGNIEKLFF.

The chain links TRBV5-1 to TRBJ2-3; TCRdb picks TRBD2, but there is no DNA to check that call. Germline assignment: CDR1 SGHRS and CDR2 YFSETQ. The CDR3 runs 15 residues. The CDR3 loop reads CASSLPSEPTDTQYF.

V gene TRBV5-6 combines with J gene TRBJ2-3; TCRdb lists TRBD1, though no DNA is available to test this call. Germline V CDR1 and CDR2: SGHDT, YYEEEE. CDR3 length equals 18 residues. The CDR3 loop is CASSLLGQDLSSTDTQYF.

The gene calls are TRBV10-2 and TRBJ2-5; there is no DNA to check the TCRdb D call of TRBD1. The CDR3 is made up of 13 amino acids. Germline V lookup: CDR1 WSHSY, CDR2 SAAADI. The CDR3 protein is CASSGQPEETQYF.

The V gene is TRBV5-4, the J gene TRBJ2-5; as DNA is missing, the TRBD2 call by TCRdb cannot be tested. This CDR3 has 15 residues. Germline V lookup: CDR1 SGHNT, CDR2 YYREEE (reference sequence). Here the CDR3 reads CATLSERGAQETQYF.

The V gene is TRBV29-1, the J gene TRBJ2-3; with no DNA, the TCRdb D assignment of TRBD1 cannot be verified. The germline CDR1 and CDR2 sequences are SQVTM and ANQGSEA. This CDR3 is 14 amino acids long. CDR3 sequence reads: CIVGAGQAKDTQYF.

The chain recombines TRBV20-1 with TRBJ1-6; the TRBD1 assignment by TCRdb is unverifiable without DNA. The CDR3 runs to 15 residues. CDR1 and CDR2 from the germline V gene are DFQATT and SNEGSKA (reference sequence). CDR3 loop: CSACRDSPYNSPLHF.

This sequence joins TRBV5-1 and TRBJ2-3; TCRdb picks TRBD1, but there is no DNA to check that call. Germline V lookup: CDR1 SGHRS, CDR2 YFSETQ. CDR3 size: 15 residues. CDR3 loop: CASSTGTGSTDTQYF. The full variable domain, its missing parts supplied by reference TRBV5-1 and TRBJ2-3, is KAGVTQTPRYLIKTRGQQVTLSCSPISGHRSVSWYQQTPGQGLQFLFEYFSETQRNKGNFPGRFSGRQFSNSRSEMNVSTLELGDSALYLCASSTGTGSTDTQYFGPGTRLTVL.